This T cell receptor (beta chain) was found in a study of blood T cell repertoires in COVID-19 (dated by TCRdb to about 2020). Regarding the research as a whole: The collaborator samples originated in the United States, Italy and Spain and spanned the acute and convalescent phases of COVID-19. The material from the prospective study consisted of cDNA or gDNA derived from T cells, B-cell-depleted T cells, or PBMCs. The dataset comprised deeply sampled blood TCRbeta repertoires from subjects exposed to, actively infected with, or recovered from COVID-19. Where available, HLA class I and class II types were obtained from metadata supplied by the sample provider rather than from assay-based typing. Nearly every sample came with metadata listing a de-identified subject ID, COVID-19 status, age in years and sex. The repertoires were released in a freely available public database meant as a resource for research on the immune response to SARS-CoV-2. The samples were drawn from two sources: the first 160 participants of the ongoing ImmuneRACE study, and approximately 1,300 subjects contributed by 6 global collaborators. Broad study findings and their caveats: The amount of clinical and demographic metadata varied by source and participant and was provided uncurated.

TCRbeta CDR3 regions were amplified from genomic DNA using the immunoSEQ Assay, a bias-controlled multiplex PCR. Turning to the authors' computational methods: The number of nucleated cells in each sample was estimated from the amplification of reference gene primers within the assay. To quantify the absolute abundance of each unique TCRbeta CDR3 rearrangement, sequence reads were collapsed and filtered. For each sample, productive Simpson clonality was calculated as the square root of Simpson's diversity index over productive rearrangements. TCRdb provides this immuneACCESS table in a form limited to in-frame rearrangements. Some clones are lacking; in checked studies, under half of them reflect an unresolved V gene, and why the rest are absent is not known. The V and J calls and clone size come from that table; D and trimming were worked out from the DNA. This sample holds about 220,000 clones; approximately 84% were observed only once. Around 3% of the sample is taken by the ten largest.

Samples from volunteer blood donors who had recovered from COVID-19 were contributed by a second Seattle source. Each collaborating institution followed its own protocols to collect whole blood in K2EDTA tubes. For TCRbeta analysis, collaborators shipped samples as frozen whole blood, isolated PBMCs, or DNA extracted from either of those sample types. The junction shows trimming of 1 base on V and 1 base on J, and the gene matches do not reach 10 bases of it. There are 19 amino acids in the CDR3, from cysteine to phenylalanine inclusive. The entry retains the CDR3 DNA only, 57 bases that are in frame from base 1. CDR1 LNHDA and CDR2 SQIVND are derived from the germline V gene (reference sequence). Comments on this clone: No antigen is known for it. No much larger clone exists at a distance of one base, and base qualities are not known.

Sequencing was performed on peripheral blood. The TCR sequence derives from a man aged 50 to 59 who had recovered from COVID-19. The sequence joins TRBV19 to TRBJ2-3, with 11 middle bases fitting TRBD1. The DNA reads as follows: TGTGCCAGTAGTATAGCCTCCGAGAAGGGACAGGGGGGCACAGATACGCAGTATTTT. Translated, this is CASSIASEKGQGGTDTQYF. Where the CDR3 stops, the reference TRBV19 and TRBJ2-3 genes take over; the full variable domain is DGGITQSPKYLFRKEGQNVTLSCEQNLNHDAMYWYRQDPGQGLRLIYYSQIVNDFQKGDIAEGYSVSREKKESFPLTVTSAQKNPTAFYLCASSIASEKGQGGTDTQYFGPGTRLTVL.